This T cell receptor beta chain was observed in a study of human CD8 memory T cell subsets. Germline values: CDR1 SGHRS, CDR2 YFSETQ. The CDR3 runs 16 residues. The TCR beta sequencing libraries came from UMI-labeled 5' RACE. TCRdb derives one entry per CDR3 protein from the 5' RACE reads, leaving out DNA. The repertoire table contains under 6,000 distinct CDR3 sequences. The receptor's source is a human donor in good health. V usage is TRBV5-1 and J usage is TRBJ2-3; TCRdb calls TRBD1, which cannot be checked without DNA. Sequenced material: CD8+ T cells from PBMCs. The CDR3 reads CASSPIGTVQADTQYF.